Described below is a single T cell receptor beta chain sequence and its context. The CDR3 loop spans 14 amino acids. V lost 9 bases, J lost 4 bases, and 10 bases stayed unmatched. Reverse transcription used roughly 0.5 to 1 ug RNA and random hexamers. The authors amplified TCR beta CDR3 across 54 Vbeta and 13 Jbeta using immunoSEQ multiplex PCR. MiXCR, run by TCRdb on the immunoSEQ multiplex PCR reads, gives a single entry per CDR3 protein. The top ten hold 0.13% to 0.15% of the sample, which has about 120,000 distinct CDR3 sequences, around 90% seen once. The data were taken from a study of CD8 T cells in Susac syndrome. Bulk CD8+ and CD4+ cells came from magnetic negative isolation; CD8+ TEMRA by FACS.

This chain joins TRBV12-3 or TRBV12-4 and TRBJ2-3, with 7 bases lining up with TRBD1. Specimen: CD4+ T cells from PBMCs. This clonotype originated in a human donor in good health. The CDR3 reads CASLERGQADTQYF. Written as DNA, the CDR3 is TGTGCCAGTCTAGAGAGGGGGCAGGCAGATACGCAGTATTTT.